Listed below are T cell receptor beta chains from one sample, sequenced in a study of OX40 agonist ivuxolimab in advanced cancers. Libraries were prepared by immunoSEQ multiplex PCR; TCRdb keeps only in-frame clonotypes and omits some of them. The sample contains just under 20,000 clones, under 90% of which appear only once. This specimen consisted of CD4+ or CD8+ T cells sorted from blood, obtained in a trial of the OX40 agonist ivuxolimab. These receptors all come from an adult with an advanced solid tumor such as melanoma, head and neck, liver or kidney cancer. Each CDR3 is given with its conserved first and last residue. D genes are given only for firm matches. Size is omitted from some rows. Given values are once, few, many or a class for expanded clones.

j_gene	d_gene	abundance	v_gene	CDR3aa	CDR3nt
TRBJ2-5	-	-	TRBV18	CASQAQTSAGETQYF	TGTGCCAGCCAAGCTCAGACAAGCGCAGGGGAGACCCAGTACTTC
TRBJ1-1	-	-	TRBV4-1	CASSQVAGANTEAFF	TGCGCCAGCAGCCAAGTCGCCGGGGCGAACACTGAAGCTTTCTTT
TRBJ2-1	-	once	TRBV18	CASSRQKSNSYNEQFF	TGTGCCAGCTCACGGCAGAAGTCCAACTCCTACAATGAGCAGTTCTTC
TRBJ2-7	TRBD2	-	TRBV11-2	CASSSVSGTGEQYF	TGTGCCAGCAGCTCGGTCAGCGGGACGGGGGAGCAGTACTTC
TRBJ1-5	-	-	TRBV6-5	CASRSDKTLNQPQHF	TGTGCCAGCAGGTCTGACAAGACTCTCAATCAGCCCCAGCATTTT
TRBJ2-1	TRBD1	-	TRBV6-5	CASRRRQGPYNEQFF	TGTGCCAGCAGGCGAAGACAGGGACCATACAATGAGCAGTTCTTC
TRBJ2-7	-	-	TRBV7-2	CASSLVVSDEQYF	TGTGCCAGCAGCTTAGTGGTTTCTGACGAGCAGTACTTC
TRBJ2-1	TRBD2	once	TRBV9	CASSVDLGRGVQFF	TGTGCCAGCAGCGTAGATTTAGGGCGGGGGGTGCAGTTCTTC
TRBJ1-1	-	-	TRBV19	CASTQTRGEAFF	TGTGCCAGTACCCAAACTAGAGGTGAAGCTTTCTTT
TRBJ1-5	-	-	TRBV11-2	CASSLVGHQPQHF	TGTGCCAGCAGCTTAGTCGGTCATCAGCCCCAGCATTTT
TRBJ2-1	TRBD2	-	TRBV7-8	CASSFTGLALHNYNEQFF	TGTGCCAGCAGCTTTACAGGACTAGCCCTCCACAACTACAATGAGCAGTTCTTC
TRBJ1-3	-	-	TRBV9	CASSSSAGQAGNTIYF	TGTGCCAGCAGCTCATCTGCCGGGCAGGCTGGAAACACCATATATTTT
TRBJ2-5	TRBD2	-	TRBV4-1	CASSQEEFGRGETRYF	TGCGCCAGCAGCCAAGAAGAGTTCGGGCGGGGGGAGACCCGGTACTTC
TRBJ1-1	TRBD1	-	TRBV7-2	CASSRPGQRAFF	TGTGCCAGCAGTCGACCGGGACAGAGAGCTTTCTTT
TRBJ2-3	TRBD1	-	TRBV7-8	CASSLKDRGGTDTQYF	TGTGCCAGCAGCTTAAAGGACAGGGGCGGCACAGATACGCAGTATTTT
TRBJ2-5	-	-	TRBV18	CASSLTVPGPQETQYF	TGTGCCAGCTCACTTACGGTTCCGGGACCACAAGAGACCCAGTACTTC
TRBJ2-1	TRBD2	few	TRBV4-1	CASSQPTGTSGRFSYNEQFF	TGCGCCAGCAGCCAACCTACCGGGACTAGCGGGAGGTTCTCCTACAATGAGCAGTTCTTC
TRBJ1-6	-	-	TRBV20-1	CSAPHNSPLHF	TGCAGTGCCCCTCATAATTCACCCCTCCACTTT
TRBJ1-2	-	once	TRBV4-1	CASSQEETTNYGYTF	TGCGCCAGCAGCCAAGAAGAGACAACTAACTATGGCTACACCTTC
TRBJ1-3	-	-	TRBV6-5	CASSYGQLSGNTIYF	TGTGCCAGCAGTTACGGACAGCTTTCTGGAAACACCATATATTTT
TRBJ1-4	-	-	TRBV9	CASSVGQAGSGEKLFF	TGTGCCAGCAGCGTAGGACAGGCGGGAAGTGGTGAAAAACTGTTTTTT
TRBJ1-5	-	-	TRBV15	CATSGTGYNQPQHF	TGTGCCACCAGCGGAACAGGGTACAATCAGCCCCAGCATTTT
TRBJ2-5	TRBD2	-	TRBV27	CASSLRTSGRAGETQYF	TGTGCCAGCAGTTTACGGACTAGCGGGAGGGCCGGGGAGACCCAGTACTTC
TRBJ2-1	TRBD2	-	TRBV28	CASSFSGRRNNEQFF	TGTGCCAGCAGTTTTAGCGGGAGGAGGAATAATGAGCAGTTCTTC
TRBJ2-7	TRBD2	-	TRBV5-6	CASSFYDPGGAYEQYF	TGTGCCAGCAGCTTTTATGACCCGGGAGGGGCCTACGAGCAGTACTTC
TRBJ1-1	TRBD1	-	TRBV6-5	CASSAWTGWNTEAFF	TGTGCCAGCAGTGCTTGGACAGGGTGGAACACTGAAGCTTTCTTT
TRBJ2-1	-	-	TRBV6-1	CASRGESLTNEQFF	TGTGCCAGTAGGGGGGAATCCCTCACTAATGAGCAGTTCTTC
TRBJ2-7	-	-	TRBV5-1	CASSDNSYEQYF	TGCGCCAGCAGCGACAACTCCTACGAGCAGTACTTC
TRBJ2-7	TRBD2	once	TRBV5-1	CASSLEPTSNHEQYF	TGCGCCAGCAGCTTGGAACCGACTAGCAACCACGAGCAGTACTTC
TRBJ2-2	-	-	TRBV19	CASSSGDTGELFF	TGTGCCAGTAGTAGTGGGGATACCGGGGAGCTGTTTTTT
TRBJ1-1	-	-	TRBV5-6	CASSLGSGEWVAFF	TGTGCCAGCAGCTTGGGGTCAGGGGAGTGGGTAGCTTTCTTT
TRBJ1-4	-	-	TRBV10-3	CAISESIQINEKLFF	TGTGCCATCAGTGAGTCGATACAGATAAATGAAAAACTGTTTTTT
TRBJ1-2	TRBD1	-	TRBV6-5	CASRRTGGYGYTF	TGTGCCAGCAGGAGGACAGGGGGCTATGGCTACACCTTC
TRBJ1-3	-	-	TRBV5-1	CASSLSAVDSGNTIYF	TGCGCCAGCAGCTTGTCCGCGGTTGACTCTGGAAACACCATATATTTT
TRBJ2-2	-	-	TRBV28	CASSLGTGASNTGELFF	TGTGCCAGCAGTTTGGGGACGGGGGCCTCGAACACCGGGGAGCTGTTTTTT
TRBJ1-4	-	-	TRBV5-1	CASSSMGTEKLFF	TGCGCCAGCAGCTCAATGGGGACGGAAAAACTGTTTTTT
TRBJ2-2	TRBD2	-	TRBV6-5	CASNSGGSNTGELFF	TGTGCCAGCAACAGCGGGGGGTCGAACACCGGGGAGCTGTTTTTT
TRBJ2-7	TRBD1	-	TRBV5-1	CASSPQGEYEQYF	TGCGCCAGCAGCCCACAGGGGGAATACGAGCAGTACTTC
TRBJ2-1	TRBD1	-	TRBV9	CASSATGTGNEQFF	TGTGCCAGCAGCGCTACCGGGACAGGAAATGAGCAGTTCTTC
TRBJ2-2	-	-	TRBV28	CASRWGPNTGELFF	TGTGCCAGCCGCTGGGGACCCAACACCGGGGAGCTGTTTTTT
TRBJ2-2	-	few	TRBV19	CASSIFAGNTGELFF	TGTGCCAGTAGTATATTTGCAGGGAACACCGGGGAGCTGTTTTTT
TRBJ2-2	-	-	TRBV6-5	CASSYFAGNTGELFF	TGTGCCAGCAGTTACTTTGCGGGTAACACCGGGGAGCTGTTTTTT
TRBJ2-7	-	few	TRBV7-8	CASSRENYEQYF	TGTGCCAGCAGCCGCGAAAATTACGAGCAGTACTTC
TRBJ1-1	-	-	TRBV11-3	CASPRENTEAFF	TGTGCCAGCCCCAGGGAAAACACTGAAGCTTTCTTT
TRBJ2-1	-	-	TRBV7-9	CASSSFSGGKISYNEQFF	TGTGCCAGCAGCTCGTTCTCCGGCGGCAAAATCTCCTACAATGAGCAGTTCTTC
TRBJ1-2	-	-	TRBV21-1	CASSKEEDYGYTF	TGTGCCAGCAGCAAAGAGGAGGACTATGGCTACACCTTC
TRBJ2-5	-	-	TRBV5-1	CASTAGLQETQYF	TGCGCCAGCACGGCGGGCCTTCAAGAGACCCAGTACTTC
TRBJ2-1	-	-	TRBV18	CASSPLGVGDPYNEQFF	TGTGCCAGCTCACCTTTGGGGGTGGGAGATCCCTACAATGAGCAGTTCTTC
TRBJ2-7	-	once	TRBV19	CASSIGGRAGYEQYF	TGTGCCAGTAGTATAGGAGGCAGGGCGGGATACGAGCAGTACTTC
TRBJ1-5	TRBD1	-	TRBV6-1	CASRTGRDQPQHF	TGTGCCAGCAGGACAGGGCGAGATCAGCCCCAGCATTTT
TRBJ2-5	-	once	TRBV5-1	CASSLATGVETQYF	TGCGCCAGCAGCTTGGCCACGGGGGTAGAGACCCAGTACTTC
TRBJ1-1	-	-	TRBV6-5	CASSYSQGGEAFF	TGTGCCAGCAGTTACAGCCAGGGCGGTGAAGCTTTCTTT
TRBJ1-1	-	-	TRBV28	CASSLRVVTEAFF	TGTGCCAGCAGTTTGCGGGTGGTCACTGAAGCTTTCTTT
TRBJ1-4	-	-	TRBV28	CASSSQRTNEKLFF	TGTGCCAGCAGTTCACAGAGAACTAATGAAAAACTGTTTTTT